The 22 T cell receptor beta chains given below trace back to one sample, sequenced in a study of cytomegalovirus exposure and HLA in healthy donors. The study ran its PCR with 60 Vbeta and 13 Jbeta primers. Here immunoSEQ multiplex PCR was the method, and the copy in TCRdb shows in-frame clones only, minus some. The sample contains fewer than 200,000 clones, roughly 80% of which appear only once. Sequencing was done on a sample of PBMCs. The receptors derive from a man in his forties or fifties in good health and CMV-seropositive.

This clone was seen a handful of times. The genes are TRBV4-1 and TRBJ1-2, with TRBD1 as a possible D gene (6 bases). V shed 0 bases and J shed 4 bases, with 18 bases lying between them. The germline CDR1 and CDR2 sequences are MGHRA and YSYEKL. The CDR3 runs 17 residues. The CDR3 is CASSQDHRTEIPYGYTF. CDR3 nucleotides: TGCGCCAGCAGCCAAGATCACAGGACAGAGATACCCTATGGCTACACCTTC.

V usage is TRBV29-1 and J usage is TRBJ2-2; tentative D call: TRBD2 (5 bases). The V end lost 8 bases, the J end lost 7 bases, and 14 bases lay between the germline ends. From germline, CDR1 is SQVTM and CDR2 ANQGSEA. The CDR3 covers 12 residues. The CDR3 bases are TGCAGCATCAACGGTGGAGGCGGGGAGCTGTTTTTT. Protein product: CSINGGGGELFF.

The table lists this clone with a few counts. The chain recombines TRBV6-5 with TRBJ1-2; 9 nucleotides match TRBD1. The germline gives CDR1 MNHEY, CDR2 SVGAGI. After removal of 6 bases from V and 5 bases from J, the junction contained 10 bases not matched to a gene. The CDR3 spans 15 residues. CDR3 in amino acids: CASRDGTGNRYGYTF. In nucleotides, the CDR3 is TGTGCCAGCAGAGACGGGACAGGGAATCGGTATGGCTACACCTTC.

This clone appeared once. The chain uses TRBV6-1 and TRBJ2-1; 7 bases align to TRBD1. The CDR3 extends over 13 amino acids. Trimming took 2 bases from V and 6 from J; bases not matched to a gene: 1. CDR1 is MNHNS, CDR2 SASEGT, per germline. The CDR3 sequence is CASSEQGVNEQFF. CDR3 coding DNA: TGTGCCAGCAGTGAACAGGGGGTCAATGAGCAGTTCTTC.

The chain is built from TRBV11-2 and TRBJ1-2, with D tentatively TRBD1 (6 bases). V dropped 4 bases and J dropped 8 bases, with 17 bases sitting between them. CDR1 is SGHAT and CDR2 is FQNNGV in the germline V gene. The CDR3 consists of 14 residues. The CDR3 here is CASSYGRGGGGYTF. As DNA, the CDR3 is TGTGCCAGCAGCTACGGGAGGGGGGGAGGGGGCTACACCTTC. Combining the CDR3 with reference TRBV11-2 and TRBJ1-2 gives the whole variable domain EAGVAQSPRYKIIEKRQSVAFWCNPISGHATLYWYQQILGQGPKLLIQFQNNGVVDDSQLPKDRFSAERLKGVDSTLKIQPAKLEDSAVYLCASSYGRGGGGYTFGSGTRLTVV.

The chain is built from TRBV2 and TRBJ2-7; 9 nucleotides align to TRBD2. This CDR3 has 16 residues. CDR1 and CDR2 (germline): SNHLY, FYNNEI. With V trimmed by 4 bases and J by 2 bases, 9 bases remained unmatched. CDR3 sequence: CASSGIGASGAYEQYF. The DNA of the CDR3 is TGTGCCAGCAGTGGAATAGGGGCTAGCGGGGCCTACGAGCAGTACTTC.

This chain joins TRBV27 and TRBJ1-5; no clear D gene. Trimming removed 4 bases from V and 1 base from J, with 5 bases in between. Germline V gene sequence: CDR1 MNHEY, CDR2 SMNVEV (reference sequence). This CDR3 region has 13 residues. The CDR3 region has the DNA TGTGCCAGCAGTTATAGCAGCAATCAGCCCCAGCATTTT. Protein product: CASSYSSNQPQHF.

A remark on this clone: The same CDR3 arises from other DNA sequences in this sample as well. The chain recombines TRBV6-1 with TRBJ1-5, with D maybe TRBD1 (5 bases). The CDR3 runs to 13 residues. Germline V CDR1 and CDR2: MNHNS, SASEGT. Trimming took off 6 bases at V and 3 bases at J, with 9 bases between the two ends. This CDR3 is CASRGQVNQPQHF. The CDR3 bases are TGTGCCAGCAGGGGGCAGGTCAATCAGCCCCAGCATTTT.

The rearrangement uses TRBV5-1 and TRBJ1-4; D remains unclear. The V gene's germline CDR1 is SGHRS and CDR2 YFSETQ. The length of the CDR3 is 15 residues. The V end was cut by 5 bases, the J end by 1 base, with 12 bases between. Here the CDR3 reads CASRPGRGTNEKLFF. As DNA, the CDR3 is TGCGCCAGCAGACCCGGACGGGGAACTAATGAAAAACTGTTTTTT. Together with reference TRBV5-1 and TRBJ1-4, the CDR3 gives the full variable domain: KAGVTQTPRYLIKTRGQQVTLSCSPISGHRSVSWYQQTPGQGLQFLFEYFSETQRNKGNFPGRFSGRQFSNSRSEMNVSTLELGDSALYLCASRPGRGTNEKLFFGSGTQLSVL.

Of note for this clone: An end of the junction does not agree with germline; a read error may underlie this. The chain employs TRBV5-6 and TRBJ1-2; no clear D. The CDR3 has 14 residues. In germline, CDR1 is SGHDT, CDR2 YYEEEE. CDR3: CASNLVIGSGGYTF. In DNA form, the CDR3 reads TGTGCCAGCAACTTGGTGATAGGATCGGGTGGCTACACCTTC.

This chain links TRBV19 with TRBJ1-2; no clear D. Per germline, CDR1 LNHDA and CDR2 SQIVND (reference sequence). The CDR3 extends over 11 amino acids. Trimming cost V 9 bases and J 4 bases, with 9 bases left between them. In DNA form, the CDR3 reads TGTGCCAGCGCCCAGGCCTATGGCTACACCTTC. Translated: CASAQAYGYTF.

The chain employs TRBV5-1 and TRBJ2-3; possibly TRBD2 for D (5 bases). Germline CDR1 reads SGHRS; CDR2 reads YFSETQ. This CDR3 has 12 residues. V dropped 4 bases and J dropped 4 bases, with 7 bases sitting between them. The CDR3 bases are TGCGCCAGCAGCCGGGGTCCAGATACGCAGTATTTT. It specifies CASSRGPDTQYF.

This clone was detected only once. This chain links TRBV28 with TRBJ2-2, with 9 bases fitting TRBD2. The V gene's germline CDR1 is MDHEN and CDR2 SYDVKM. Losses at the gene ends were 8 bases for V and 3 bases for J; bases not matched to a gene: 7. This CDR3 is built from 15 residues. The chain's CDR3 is CASGRLADYTGELFF. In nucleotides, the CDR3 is TGTGCCAGCGGGCGACTAGCGGACTACACCGGGGAGCTGTTTTTT.

Here the CDR3 DNA reads TGCGCCAGCAGCTTGGTAGGGGGGGAGGGAACTGAAGCTTTCTTT. It codes for CASSLVGGEGTEAFF. The V and J genes are TRBV5-1 and TRBJ1-1, with D perhaps matching TRBD1 (6 bases). Trimming left V 0 bases short and J 5 bases short, with 14 bases between. Germline V gene data show CDR1 as SGHRS and CDR2 as YFSETQ. This CDR3 comprises 15 residues.

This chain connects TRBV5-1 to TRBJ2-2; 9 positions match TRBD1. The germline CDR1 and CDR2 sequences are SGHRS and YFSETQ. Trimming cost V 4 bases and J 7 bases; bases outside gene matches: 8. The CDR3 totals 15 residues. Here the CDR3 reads CASSPGTGSNGELFF. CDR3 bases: TGCGCCAGCAGCCCGGGGACAGGGAGTAACGGGGAGCTGTTTTTT.

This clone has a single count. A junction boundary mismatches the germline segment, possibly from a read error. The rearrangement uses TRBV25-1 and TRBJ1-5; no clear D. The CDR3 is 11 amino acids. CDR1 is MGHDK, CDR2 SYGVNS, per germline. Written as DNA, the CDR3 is TGTGCCTGCAGCCTCAATCAGCCCCAGCATTTT. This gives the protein CACSLNQPQHF.

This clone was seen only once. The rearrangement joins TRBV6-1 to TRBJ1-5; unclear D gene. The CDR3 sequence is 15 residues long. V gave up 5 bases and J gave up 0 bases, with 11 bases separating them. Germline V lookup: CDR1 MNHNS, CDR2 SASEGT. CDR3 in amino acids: CASSRARDSNQPQHF. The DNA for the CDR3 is TGTGCCAGCAGTAGGGCGAGGGATAGCAATCAGCCCCAGCATTTT.

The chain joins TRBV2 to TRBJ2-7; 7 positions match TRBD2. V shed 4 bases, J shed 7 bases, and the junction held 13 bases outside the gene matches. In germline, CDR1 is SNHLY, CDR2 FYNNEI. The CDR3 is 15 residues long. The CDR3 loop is CASSVEVRSAGEQYF. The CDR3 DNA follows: TGTGCCAGCAGTGTAGAGGTCAGGTCAGCGGGGGAGCAGTACTTC.

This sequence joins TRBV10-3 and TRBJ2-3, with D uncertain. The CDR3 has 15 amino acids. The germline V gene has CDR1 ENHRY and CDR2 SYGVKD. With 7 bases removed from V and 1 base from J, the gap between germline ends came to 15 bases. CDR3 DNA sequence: TGTGCCATCACCACCGACCCACGGGGCACAGATACGCAGTATTTT. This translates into CAITTDPRGTDTQYF.

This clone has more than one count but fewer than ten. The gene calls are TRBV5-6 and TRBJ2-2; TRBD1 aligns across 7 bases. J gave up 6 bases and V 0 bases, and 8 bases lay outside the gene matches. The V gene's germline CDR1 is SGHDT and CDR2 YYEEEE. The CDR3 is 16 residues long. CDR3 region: CASSLVAQGVAGELFF. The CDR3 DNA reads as TGTGCCAGCAGCTTGGTGGCTCAGGGGGTAGCCGGGGAGCTGTTTTTT.

DNA for the CDR3: TGTGCCACCAACCTAGCGGGAGCGGCGGCCGGGGAGCTGTTTTTT. Encoded protein: CATNLAGAAAGELFF. The V and J genes are TRBV15 and TRBJ2-2; 10 positions agree with TRBD2. V was pared by 7 bases and J by 6 bases, with 8 bases of the junction left unmatched. CDR3 length: 15 residues. Germline V CDR1 and CDR2: LNHNV, YYDKDF (reference sequence).

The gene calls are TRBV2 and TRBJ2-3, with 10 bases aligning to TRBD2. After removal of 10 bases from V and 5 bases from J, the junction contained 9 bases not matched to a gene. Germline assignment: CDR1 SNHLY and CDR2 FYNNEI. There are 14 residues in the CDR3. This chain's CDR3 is CANSLAGVRDTQYF. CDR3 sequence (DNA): TGTGCCAACTCTCTAGCGGGAGTTAGAGATACGCAGTATTTT.